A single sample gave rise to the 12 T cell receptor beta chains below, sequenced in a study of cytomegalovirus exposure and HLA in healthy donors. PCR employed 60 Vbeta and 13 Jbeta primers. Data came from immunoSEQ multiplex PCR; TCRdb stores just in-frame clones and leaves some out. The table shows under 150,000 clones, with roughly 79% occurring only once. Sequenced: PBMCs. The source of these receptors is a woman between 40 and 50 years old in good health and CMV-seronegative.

CDR3 protein: CASSPTSYTEAFF. The CDR3 DNA sequence: TGTGCCAGCAGCCCAACTTCATACACTGAAGCTTTCTTT. J is TRBJ1-1 and V is TRBV13; D remains unclear. The CDR3 is made up of 13 amino acids. From germline, CDR1 is PRHDT and CDR2 FYEKMQ (reference sequence). V lost 5 bases to trimming and J lost 3 bases, with 10 bases between them.

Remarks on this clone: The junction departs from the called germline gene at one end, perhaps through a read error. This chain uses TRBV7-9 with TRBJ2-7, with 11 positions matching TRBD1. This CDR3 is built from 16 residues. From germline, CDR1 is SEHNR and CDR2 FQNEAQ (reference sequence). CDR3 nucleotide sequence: TGTTCCAGCAGCCCCTCAGGGACAGGGGGGACCTACGAGCAGTACTTC. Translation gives CSSSPSGTGGTYEQYF.

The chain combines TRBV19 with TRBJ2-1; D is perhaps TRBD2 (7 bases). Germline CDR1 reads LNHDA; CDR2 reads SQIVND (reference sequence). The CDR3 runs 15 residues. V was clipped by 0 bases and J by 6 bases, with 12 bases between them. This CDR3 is CASSIEGGQVNEQFF. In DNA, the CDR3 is TGTGCCAGTAGTATAGAGGGGGGGCAAGTCAATGAGCAGTTCTTC.

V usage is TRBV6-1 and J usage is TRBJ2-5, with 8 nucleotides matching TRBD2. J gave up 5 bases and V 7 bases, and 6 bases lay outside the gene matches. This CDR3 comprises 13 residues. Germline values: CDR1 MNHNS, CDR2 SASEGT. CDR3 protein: CASKRGPGETQYF. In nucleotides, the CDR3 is TGTGCCAGCAAGCGGGGGCCCGGGGAGACCCAGTACTTC.

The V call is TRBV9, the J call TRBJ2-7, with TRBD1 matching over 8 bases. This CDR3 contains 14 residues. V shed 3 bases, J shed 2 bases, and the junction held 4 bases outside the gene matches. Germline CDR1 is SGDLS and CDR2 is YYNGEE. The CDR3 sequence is CASSAGQAAYEQYF. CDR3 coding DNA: TGTGCCAGCAGCGCGGGACAGGCCGCCTACGAGCAGTACTTC.

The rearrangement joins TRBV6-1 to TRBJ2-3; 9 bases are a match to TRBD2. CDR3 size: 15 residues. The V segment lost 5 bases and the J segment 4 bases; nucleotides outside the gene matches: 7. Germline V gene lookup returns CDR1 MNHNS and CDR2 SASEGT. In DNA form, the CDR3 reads TGTGCCAGCAGTAGACTAGCGGAGGGGTCAGATACGCAGTATTTT. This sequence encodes CASSRLAEGSDTQYF.

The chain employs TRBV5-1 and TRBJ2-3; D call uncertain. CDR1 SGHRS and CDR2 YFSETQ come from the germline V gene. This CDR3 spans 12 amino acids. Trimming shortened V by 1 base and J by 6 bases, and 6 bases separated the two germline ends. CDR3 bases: TGCGCCAGCAGCTTGACCGGGGATACGCAGTATTTT. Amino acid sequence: CASSLTGDTQYF.

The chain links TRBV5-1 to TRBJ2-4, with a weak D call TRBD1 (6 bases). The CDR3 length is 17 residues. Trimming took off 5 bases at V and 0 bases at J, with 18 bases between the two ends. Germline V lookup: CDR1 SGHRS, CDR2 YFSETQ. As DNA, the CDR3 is TGCGCCAGCAGGGTGGACAGTTCGGGCCTAGCCAAAAACATTCAGTACTTC. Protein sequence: CASRVDSSGLAKNIQYF.

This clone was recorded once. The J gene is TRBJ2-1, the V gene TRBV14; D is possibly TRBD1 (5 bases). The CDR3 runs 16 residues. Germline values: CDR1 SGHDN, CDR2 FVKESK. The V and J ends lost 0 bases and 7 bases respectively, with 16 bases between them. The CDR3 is CASSQDLPQGTNEQFF. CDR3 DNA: TGTGCCAGCAGCCAAGATTTACCGCAGGGAACTAATGAGCAGTTCTTC.

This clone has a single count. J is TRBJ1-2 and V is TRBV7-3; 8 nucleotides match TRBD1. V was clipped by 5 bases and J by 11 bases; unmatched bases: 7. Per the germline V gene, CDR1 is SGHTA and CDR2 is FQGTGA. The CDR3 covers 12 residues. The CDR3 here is CASSPQGAHYTF. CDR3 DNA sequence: TGTGCCAGCAGCCCCCAGGGGGCCCATTACACCTTC.

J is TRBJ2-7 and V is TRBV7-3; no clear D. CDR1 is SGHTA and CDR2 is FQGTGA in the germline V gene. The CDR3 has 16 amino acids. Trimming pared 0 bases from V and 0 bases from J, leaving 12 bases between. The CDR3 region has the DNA TGTGCCAGCAGCTTAACGGGCGCAGCAAGCTCCTACGAGCAGTACTTC. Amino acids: CASSLTGAASSYEQYF.

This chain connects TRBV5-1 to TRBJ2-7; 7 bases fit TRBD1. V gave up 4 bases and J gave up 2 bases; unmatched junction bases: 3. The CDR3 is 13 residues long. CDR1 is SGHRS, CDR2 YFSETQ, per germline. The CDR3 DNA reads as TGCGCCAGCAGCACTGGGACAGCCTACGAGCAGTACTTC. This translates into CASSTGTAYEQYF.